One sample yielded the 25 T cell receptor beta chains listed below, sequenced in a study of blood T cell repertoires in COVID-19. Method: immunoSEQ multiplex PCR; TCRdb's copy keeps in-frame clones and lacks some. Of roughly 250,000 clones in the sample, around 88% were seen once. The sample comprised PBMCs or T cells enriched from blood (not recorded which). The source of these receptors is a woman aged 40-49 years with acute COVID-19.

This chain uses TRBV28 with TRBJ1-4; D perhaps matches TRBD1 (6 bases). Per the germline V gene, CDR1 is MDHEN and CDR2 is SYDVKM. Trimming took off 5 bases at V and 4 bases at J, with 11 bases between the two ends. The CDR3 is 14 amino acids. The CDR3, as DNA: TGTGCCAGCAGTCCCGGACAGTTTAATGAAAAACTGTTTTTT. Translated, it gives CASSPGQFNEKLFF.

The CDR3 here is CASSPSPGTDTQYF. As DNA, the CDR3 is TGTGCCAGCTCACCAAGTCCCGGGACAGATACGCAGTATTTT. The chain links TRBV18 to TRBJ2-3, with no clear D. Germline CDR1 and CDR2: KGHSH and LQKENI. With 2 bases removed from V and 3 bases from J, the gap between germline ends came to 9 bases. The CDR3 covers 14 residues.

The CDR3 DNA follows: TGTGCCAGCAGCGTCAGGGGACAGGGAGACTCTCAGCCCCAGCATTTT. It yields the protein CASSVRGQGDSQPQHF. The rearrangement joins TRBV5-6 to TRBJ1-5; 9 positions match TRBD1. CDR1 SGHDT and CDR2 YYEEEE come from the germline V gene. The CDR3 consists of 16 residues. V trimming: 4 bases; J trimming: 6 bases; junction bases outside the gene matches: 11.

The CDR3 DNA reads as TGTGCCAGCAGAGTCGCAGTTAATTCACCCCTCCACTTT. It codes for CASRVAVNSPLHF. The chain carries TRBV2 and TRBJ1-6; D gene ambiguous. CDR3 length equals 13 residues. The germline gives CDR1 SNHLY, CDR2 FYNNEI. Trimming cost V 6 bases and J 6 bases, with 9 bases left between them.

V and J are TRBV28 and TRBJ1-4; D may be TRBD1 (5 bases). The V gene lost 5 bases and the J gene lost 1 base, with 8 bases spanning the gap. From germline, CDR1 is MDHEN and CDR2 SYDVKM. The CDR3 spans 14 residues. Here the CDR3 reads CASSPTETNEKLFF. CDR3 coding DNA: TGTGCCAGCAGTCCGACAGAAACTAATGAAAAACTGTTTTTT.

The V call is TRBV9, the J call TRBJ2-5; D is undetermined. The germline CDR1 and CDR2 sequences are SGDLS and YYNGEE. The CDR3 consists of 14 residues. Trimming left V 3 bases short and J 2 bases short, with 11 bases between. The CDR3 here is CASSASYGQETQYF. The CDR3 DNA follows: TGTGCCAGCAGCGCGTCCTACGGTCAAGAGACCCAGTACTTC.

V usage is TRBV19 and J usage is TRBJ2-5, with TRBD2 identical over 12 bases. V lost 5 bases and J lost 5; bases outside the gene matches: 3. CDR3 length: 14 amino acids. CDR1 and CDR2 (germline): LNHDA, SQIVND (reference sequence). DNA of the CDR3: TGTGCCAGTAGTTTGCTAGCGGGAGGGGAGACCCAGTACTTC. Amino acids: CASSLLAGGETQYF.

This clone was seen only once. The CDR3 DNA reads as TGTGCCAGCAGCTTACCGGACAGGGACTTGGAAAAACTGTTTTTT. Translation: CASSLPDRDLEKLFF. V gene TRBV7-9 combines with J gene TRBJ1-4; TRBD1 agrees at 8 bases. Germline CDR1 reads SEHNR; CDR2 reads FQNEAQ (reference sequence). Trimming took 2 bases from V and 8 from J; bases not matched to a gene: 7. This CDR3 is 15 amino acids long.

The V call is TRBV7-8, the J call TRBJ2-3; weak D call: TRBD2 (6 bases). With 5 bases removed from V and 3 bases from J, the gap between germline ends came to 9 bases. Germline lookup yields CDR1 SGHVS and CDR2 FQNEAQ. The CDR3 is 13 amino acids. This CDR3 is CASSRLVTDTQYF. In DNA, the CDR3 is TGTGCCAGCAGCCGACTAGTAACAGATACGCAGTATTTT.

The rearrangement joins TRBV28 to TRBJ2-1, with D tentatively TRBD2 (5 bases). Germline values: CDR1 MDHEN, CDR2 SYDVKM. V was cut by 8 bases and J by 6 bases, with 14 bases left in between. The CDR3 length is 13 residues. The CDR3 region is CASVGRGPNEQFF. In DNA form, the CDR3 reads TGTGCCAGCGTAGGGAGAGGGCCCAATGAGCAGTTCTTC.

The rearrangement links TRBV30 to TRBJ2-5, with 9 bases that match TRBD2. This CDR3 contains 16 residues. The V gene's germline CDR1 is GTSNPN and CDR2 SVGIG (reference sequence). The trim removed 2 bases at V and 5 bases at J, leaving 12 bases unmatched. The CDR3 DNA sequence: TGTGCCTGGAGTACGCGGGGGGGAATTTTAACGGAGACCCAGTACTTC. Translating gives CAWSTRGGILTETQYF.

This chain connects TRBV5-5 to TRBJ2-3, with TRBD2 matching 10 bases. Per germline, CDR1 SGHKS and CDR2 YYEKEE (reference sequence). The CDR3 runs 15 residues. The V gene end was trimmed by 1 base and the J gene end by 9 bases; junction bases not matched to a gene: 8. The CDR3 here is CASSLQRTSGGTQYF. The CDR3 nucleotides read TGTGCCAGCAGCTTGCAAAGGACTAGCGGAGGAACGCAGTATTTT.

This clone was counted a few times. The V and J genes are TRBV24-1 and TRBJ2-7; the match to TRBD1 covers 10 bases. The CDR3 is 16 residues long. Looked up from germline, CDR1 is KGHDR and CDR2 is SFDVKD. V shed 7 bases, J shed 4 bases, and the junction held 12 bases outside the gene matches. This CDR3 is CATSQPSGTGVYEQYF. The DNA for the CDR3 is TGTGCCACCAGCCAACCTTCCGGGACAGGGGTGTACGAGCAGTACTTC.

The chain has TRBV9 and TRBJ1-6; TRBD1 matches at 7 bases. Looked up from germline, CDR1 is SGDLS and CDR2 is YYNGEE. The CDR3 runs 14 residues. J was trimmed by 10 bases and V by 1 base; bases with no gene match: 5. The chain's CDR3 is CASSVTQGESPLHF. CDR3 nucleotides: TGTGCCAGCAGCGTAACGCAGGGGGAATCACCCCTCCACTTT.

V usage is TRBV28 and J usage is TRBJ1-4; D unresolved. V lost 7 bases and J 4 bases, leaving 16 bases between the germline ends. This CDR3 has 15 amino acids. Germline V lookup: CDR1 MDHEN, CDR2 SYDVKM. The DNA for the CDR3 is TGTGCCAGCACCCCTTCAGGCGGGAATAATGAAAAACTGTTTTTT. Encoded protein: CASTPSGGNNEKLFF.

The chain employs TRBV5-1 and TRBJ1-1, with D tentatively TRBD1 (5 bases). The CDR3 is 13 amino acids. CDR1 and CDR2 from the germline V gene are SGHRS and YFSETQ. The ends were cut back, 0 bases at V and 7 bases at J, with 10 bases in the middle. For the CDR3, the DNA is TGCGCCAGCAGCTTGGAACAGGCGATTGAAGCTTTCTTT. Translating gives CASSLEQAIEAFF.

The J gene is TRBJ2-2, the V gene TRBV24-1, with D perhaps TRBD1 (6 bases). The V end was cut by 0 bases, the J end by 3 bases, with 10 bases between. The CDR3 consists of 16 residues. The germline V gene has CDR1 KGHDR and CDR2 SFDVKD. The CDR3 DNA sequence: TGTGCCACCAGTGATTTGTACAGGGTGGACACCGGGGAGCTGTTTTTT. Translated, it gives CATSDLYRVDTGELFF.

The V call is TRBV30, the J call TRBJ2-3; the D is unclear. V gave up 5 bases and J gave up 6 bases, with 6 bases separating them. The CDR3 totals 10 residues. Germline CDR1 and CDR2: GTSNPN and SVGIG (reference sequence). CDR3 sequence reads: CAWGSDTQYF. DNA of the CDR3: TGTGCCTGGGGCTCGGATACGCAGTATTTT. Filled out from reference TRBV30 and TRBJ2-3, the complete variable domain reads SQTIHQWPATLVQPVGSPLSLECTVEGTSNPNLYWYRQAAGRGLQLLFYSVGIGQISSEVPQNLSASRPQDRQFILSSKKLLLSDSGFYLCAWGSDTQYFGPGTRLTVL.

J is TRBJ2-5 and V is TRBV4-1; D remains ambiguous. CDR1 MGHRA and CDR2 YSYEKL come from the germline V gene. Between the trimmed V and J ends, which lost 1 base and 4 bases, there was a span of 7 bases. This CDR3 region has 13 residues. The CDR3 coding sequence is TGCGCCAGCAGCCAAGTGGCCCCAGAGACCCAGTACTTC. This sequence encodes CASSQVAPETQYF.

This clone was found once. The chain has TRBV7-8 and TRBJ2-7, with TRBD2 matching over 7 bases. Looked up from germline, CDR1 is SGHVS and CDR2 is FQNEAQ. V was pared by 2 bases and J by 2 bases, with 6 bases of the junction left unmatched. CDR3 length: 15 residues. Here the CDR3 reads CASSLSASGAYEQYF. The CDR3 DNA is TGTGCCAGCAGCTTAAGCGCTAGCGGTGCCTACGAGCAGTACTTC.

The CDR3 sequence is CASSPLREGLNTGELFF. For the CDR3, the DNA is TGCGCCAGCAGCCCTTTGCGGGAGGGCCTCAACACCGGGGAGCTGTTTTTT. This chain joins TRBV10-1 and TRBJ2-2; 9 nucleotides align to TRBD2. V was pared by 6 bases and J by 2 bases, with 10 bases of the junction left unmatched. Looked up from germline, CDR1 is WNHNN and CDR2 is SYGVQD (reference sequence). The CDR3 runs 17 residues.

This chain uses TRBV10-1 with TRBJ2-3, with 9 bases matching TRBD1. The CDR3 contains 16 residues. Germline CDR1 is WNHNN and CDR2 is SYGVQD (reference sequence). V trimming: 5 bases; J trimming: 0 bases; junction bases outside the gene matches: 6. The CDR3 DNA reads TGCGCCAGCAGTTCACTCGGGACAGGGAGCACAGATACGCAGTATTTT. Its protein product is CASSSLGTGSTDTQYF.

The chain uses TRBV10-2 and TRBJ1-1; no clear D. From germline, CDR1 is WSHSY and CDR2 SAAADI. Trimming took off 3 bases at V and 3 bases at J, with 17 bases between the two ends. This CDR3 region has 16 residues. The CDR3 coding sequence is TGCGCCAGCAGTGACTCGGCGGCTGGGAGGGACACTGAAGCTTTCTTT. This encodes CASSDSAAGRDTEAFF.

J is TRBJ2-3 and V is TRBV7-2; 9 nucleotides line up with TRBD2. Germline V lookup: CDR1 SGHTA, CDR2 FQGNSA. This CDR3 contains 16 residues. V was pared by 2 bases and J by 2 bases, with 5 bases of the junction left unmatched. This chain's CDR3 is CASSLRGGRDTDTQYF. The CDR3 DNA reads as TGTGCCAGCAGCTTAAGGGGCGGGAGGGACACAGATACGCAGTATTTT.

The chain employs TRBV5-1 and TRBJ1-4; 11 nucleotides agree with TRBD1. The V segment lost 2 bases and the J segment 6 bases; nucleotides outside the gene matches: 3. Germline V gene lookup returns CDR1 SGHRS and CDR2 YFSETQ. The CDR3 has 15 amino acids. CDR3 bases: TGCGCCAGCAGCTTTCCGGGACAGGGGGATGAAAAACTGTTTTTT. Residues: CASSFPGQGDEKLFF.